Given below is one T cell receptor (beta chain) in context. This sample was included in a study of blood T cell repertoires in COVID-19. The wider study: Sites in the United States, Italy and Spain provided acute and convalescent COVID-19 samples.

Profiling relied on immunoSEQ multiplex PCR, and the TCRdb table lists in-frame clones only, not all of them. The sample records under 300,000 clones, about 73% being singletons. This CDR3 has 13 residues. The V end lost 3 bases, the J end lost 4 bases, and 9 bases lay between the germline ends. Germline CDR1 reads MGHDK; CDR2 reads SYGVNS. The chain joins TRBV25-1 to TRBJ1-1, with a tentative D call TRBD1 (5 bases). Sequenced sample: peripheral blood. The origin of this receptor is a woman of 80 years or more with acute or convalescent COVID-19. This CDR3 is CASSDLTGTEAFF. Written as DNA, the CDR3 is TGTGCCAGCAGTGATCTTACAGGCACTGAAGCTTTCTTT.